Listed here are 7 T cell receptor beta chains from one sample, sequenced in a study of blood T cell repertoires in COVID-19. Assay: immunoSEQ multiplex PCR; the TCRdb copy retains only in-frame clones and omits some. The table lists about 250,000 clones, about 85% of them singletons, with 3% in the top ten. The sequenced material came from peripheral blood. The receptor set was obtained from a man younger than 30 with active or convalescent COVID-19.

This chain uses TRBV28 with TRBJ1-4, with 9 bases that match TRBD1. The CDR3 has 15 amino acids. The germline V gene has CDR1 MDHEN and CDR2 SYDVKM. V dropped 6 bases and J dropped 11; count of bases not matched to a gene: 13. The CDR3 spells CASRDPGQGSFKLFF. In DNA form, the CDR3 reads TGTGCCAGCAGGGATCCGGGACAGGGTTCGTTCAAACTGTTTTTT.

The J gene is TRBJ1-5, the V gene TRBV6-5, with D hard to call. This CDR3 region has 15 residues. V was clipped by 6 bases and J by 2 bases, with 14 bases between them. Per the germline V gene, CDR1 is MNHEY and CDR2 is SVGAGI. The CDR3 sequence: CASSPGWDGNQPQHF. CDR3 DNA sequence: TGTGCCAGCAGCCCGGGATGGGATGGCAATCAGCCCCAGCATTTT.

The rearrangement joins TRBV6-5 to TRBJ1-2; D uncertain. The CDR3 has 13 residues. V lost 3 bases and J 6 bases, leaving 11 bases between the germline ends. Germline lookup yields CDR1 MNHEY and CDR2 SVGAGI. In DNA form, the CDR3 reads TGTGCCAGCAGTTATGTAGGGAGGGATGGCTACACCTTC. Its protein product is CASSYVGRDGYTF.

The V gene is TRBV28, the J gene TRBJ2-4; D not resolved. Germline-derived CDR1 and CDR2 are MDHEN and SYDVKM. The CDR3 sequence is 15 residues long. V was shortened by 5 bases and J by 0 bases, with 11 bases between the two germline ends. The CDR3 sequence is CASSETVLAKNIQYF. The CDR3 DNA is TGTGCCAGCAGTGAGACTGTCTTAGCCAAAAACATTCAGTACTTC.

The genes are TRBV9 and TRBJ2-1; D is uncertain. V was trimmed by 7 bases and J by 5 bases, leaving 7 bases between them. The V gene's germline CDR1 is SGDLS and CDR2 YYNGEE. The CDR3 is 11 amino acids. The CDR3 loop is CASGSNNEQFF. The CDR3 DNA sequence: TGTGCCAGCGGCAGTAACAATGAGCAGTTCTTC.

This clone came up once. The chain has TRBV12-3 or TRBV12-4 and TRBJ1-3; D gene ambiguous. V shed 3 bases and J shed 10 bases, with 10 bases lying between them. The CDR3 runs to 12 residues. CDR3 sequence: CASSFTGGTIYF. In nucleotides, the CDR3 is TGTGCCAGCAGTTTCACCGGAGGAACCATATATTTT.

This chain joins TRBV28 and TRBJ1-2; no reliable D call. Germline V gene lookup returns CDR1 MDHEN and CDR2 SYDVKM. This CDR3 is 13 amino acids long. Trimming shortened V by 3 bases and J by 5 bases, and 10 bases separated the two germline ends. The CDR3 here is CASSLGQTYGYTF. In DNA form, the CDR3 reads TGTGCCAGCAGTTTGGGCCAGACGTATGGCTACACCTTC.